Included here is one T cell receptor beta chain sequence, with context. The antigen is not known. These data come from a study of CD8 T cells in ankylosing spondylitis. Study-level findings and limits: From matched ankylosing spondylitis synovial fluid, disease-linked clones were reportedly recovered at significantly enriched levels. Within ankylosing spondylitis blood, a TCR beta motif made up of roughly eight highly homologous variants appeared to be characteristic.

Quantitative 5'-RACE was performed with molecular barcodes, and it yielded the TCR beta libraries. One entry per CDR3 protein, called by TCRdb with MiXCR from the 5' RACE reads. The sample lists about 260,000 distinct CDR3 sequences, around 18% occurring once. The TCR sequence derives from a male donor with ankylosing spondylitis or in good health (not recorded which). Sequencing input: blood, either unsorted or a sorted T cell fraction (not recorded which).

DNA for the CDR3: TGTGCCAGCTCCCTCCTCCCAATAACAGGGACCGATAGCAATCAGCCCCAGCATTTT. Protein product: CASSLLPITGTDSNQPQHF. The J gene is TRBJ1-5, the V gene TRBV18, with D possibly TRBD1 on 6 matching bases. In germline, CDR1 is KGHSH, CDR2 LQKENI. V dropped 6 bases and J dropped 0 bases, with 24 bases sitting between them. The CDR3 has 19 amino acids.